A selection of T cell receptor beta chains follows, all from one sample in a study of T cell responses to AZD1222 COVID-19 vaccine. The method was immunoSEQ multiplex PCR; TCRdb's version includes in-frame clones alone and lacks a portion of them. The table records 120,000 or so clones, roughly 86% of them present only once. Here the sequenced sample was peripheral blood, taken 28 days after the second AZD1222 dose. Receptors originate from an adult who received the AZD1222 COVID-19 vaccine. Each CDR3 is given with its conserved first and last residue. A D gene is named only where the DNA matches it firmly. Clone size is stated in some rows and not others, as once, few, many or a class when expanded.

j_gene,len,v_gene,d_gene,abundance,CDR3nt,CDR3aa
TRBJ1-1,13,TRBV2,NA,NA,TGTGCCAGCAGTGCAACAGGGTTCACTGAAGCTTTCTTT,CASSATGFTEAFF
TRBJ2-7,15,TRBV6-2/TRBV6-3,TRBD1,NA,TGTGCCAGCAGTTACTCCGGGACAGACCCTTACGAGCAGTACTTC,CASSYSGTDPYEQYF
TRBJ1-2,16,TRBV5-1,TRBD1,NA,TGCGCCAGCAGCTCTCCCGAGACAGGGGGTTCCTATGGCTACACCTTC,CASSSPETGGSYGYTF
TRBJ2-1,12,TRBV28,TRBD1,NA,TGTGCCAGCAGACGACTTGGGACAGGGAGTTTCTTC,CASRRLGTGSFF
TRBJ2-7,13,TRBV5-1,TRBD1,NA,TGCGCCAGCAGCCTTGGGACAGGCTACGAGCAGTACTTC,CASSLGTGYEQYF
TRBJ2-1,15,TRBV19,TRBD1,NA,TGTGCCAGTAGTCCATCCGGGACAGGGTACAATGAGCAGTTCTTC,CASSPSGTGYNEQFF
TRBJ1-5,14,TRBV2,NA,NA,TGTGCCAGCAGTGAAGCGGCACGTTATCAGCCCCAGCATTTT,CASSEAARYQPQHF
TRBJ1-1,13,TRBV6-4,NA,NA,TGTGCCAGCAGTGACGGGCGAAACACTGAAGCTTTCTTT,CASSDGRNTEAFF
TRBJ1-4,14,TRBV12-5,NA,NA,TGTGCTAGTGGTTTGAAGGGTTATAATGAAAAACTGTTTTTT,CASGLKGYNEKLFF
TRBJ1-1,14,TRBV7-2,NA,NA,TGTGCCAGCAGCTTCGGACACTCGAACACTGAAGCTTTCTTT,CASSFGHSNTEAFF
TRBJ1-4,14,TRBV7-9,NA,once,TGTGCCAGCAGCTCCAGGGCCAGAACCGAAAAACTGTTTTTT,CASSSRARTEKLFF
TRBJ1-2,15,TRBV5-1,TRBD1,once,TGCGCCAGCAGCCCACCAAAGACAGGGGATCATGGCTACACCTTC,CASSPPKTGDHGYTF
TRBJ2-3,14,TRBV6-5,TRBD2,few,TGTGCCAGCAGGGGGACTAAAGGGCCAGATACGCAGTATTTT,CASRGTKGPDTQYF
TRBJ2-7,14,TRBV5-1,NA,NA,TGCGCCAGCAGCTGGGGACTGACATCCTACGAGCAGTACTTC,CASSWGLTSYEQYF
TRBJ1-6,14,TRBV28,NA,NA,TGTGCCAGCCAGGAGGGGCCAGGGAATTCACCCCTCCACTTT,CASQEGPGNSPLHF
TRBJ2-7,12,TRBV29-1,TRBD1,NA,TGCAGCGCCCGGGACAGCCCTCACGAGCAGTACTTC,CSARDSPHEQYF
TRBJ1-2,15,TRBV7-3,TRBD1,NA,TGTGCCAGCAGCTTCGGACAGGGCCTTTCCTATGGCTACACCTTC,CASSFGQGLSYGYTF
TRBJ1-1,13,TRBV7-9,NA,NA,TGTGCCAGCAGCTTCGGGGAGGCTACTGAAGCTTTCTTT,CASSFGEATEAFF
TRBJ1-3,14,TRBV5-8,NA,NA,TGTGCCAGCAGCTTAGCGGGAACTGGAAACACCATATATTTT,CASSLAGTGNTIYF
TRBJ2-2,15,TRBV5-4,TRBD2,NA,TGTGCCAGCAGCCGTGAGCGGGGTAACACCGGGGAGCTGTTTTTT,CASSRERGNTGELFF
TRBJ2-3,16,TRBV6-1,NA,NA,TGTGCCAGCAGAGAAACCCCGACGCAAAGCACAGATACGCAGTATTTT,CASRETPTQSTDTQYF
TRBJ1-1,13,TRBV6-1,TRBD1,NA,TGTGCCAGCAGTGAGACGGACAGGGGGCAAGCTTTCTTT,CASSETDRGQAFF
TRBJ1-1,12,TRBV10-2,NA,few,TGCGCCAGCAGTGATGGGGGCTCGGAAGCTTTCTTT,CASSDGGSEAFF
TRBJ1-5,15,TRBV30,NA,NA,TGTGCCTGGAGTTCGGGGGCGACTTGGTATCAGCCCCAGCATTTT,CAWSSGATWYQPQHF
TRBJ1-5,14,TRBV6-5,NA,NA,TGTGCCAGCAGTTACCGACCGTTCAATCAGCCCCAGCATTTT,CASSYRPFNQPQHF
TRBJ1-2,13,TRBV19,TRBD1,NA,TGTGCCAGTACCACACAGGGGGCGCCTGGCTACACCTTC,CASTTQGAPGYTF
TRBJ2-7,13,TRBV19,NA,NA,TGTGCCAGTACCCCAACAGGGATGTACGAGCAGTACTTC,CASTPTGMYEQYF
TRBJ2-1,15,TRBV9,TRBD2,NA,TGTGCCAGCAGTCTAGCGGGGTATTCCTACAATGAGCAGTTCTTC,CASSLAGYSYNEQFF
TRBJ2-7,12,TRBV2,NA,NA,TGTGCCAGCATAGAGCATTCCTACGAGCAGTACTTC,CASIEHSYEQYF
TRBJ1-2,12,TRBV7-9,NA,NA,TGTGCCAGCAGGGGTTCTAACTATGGCTACACCTTC,CASRGSNYGYTF
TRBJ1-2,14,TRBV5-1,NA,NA,TGCGCCAGCAGCTCGCCCGGCGCTAACTATGGCTACACCTTC,CASSSPGANYGYTF
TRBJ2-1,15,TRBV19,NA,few,TGTGCCAGTAGTATATTGGGGGAGACCTACAATGAGCAGTTCTTC,CASSILGETYNEQFF
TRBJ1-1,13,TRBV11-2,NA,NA,TGTGCCAGCAGCTTAGATCGTGGCACTGAAGCTTTCTTT,CASSLDRGTEAFF
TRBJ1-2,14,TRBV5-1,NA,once,TGCGCCAGCAGGAATGAAGGGACAAACTATGGCTACACCTTC,CASRNEGTNYGYTF
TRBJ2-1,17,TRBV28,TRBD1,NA,TGTGCCAGCTTTACCCGCAGGGGGCGAATGTCCTACAATGAGCAGTTCTTC,CASFTRRGRMSYNEQFF
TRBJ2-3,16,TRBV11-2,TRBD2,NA,TGTGCCAGCAGTTCTCTAGCGGGGGGCAGCACAGATACGCAGTATTTT,CASSSLAGGSTDTQYF
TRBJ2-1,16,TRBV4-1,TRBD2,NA,TGCGCCAGCAGCCAAGAGTCTAGCGGGGCCTACAATGAGCAGTTCTTC,CASSQESSGAYNEQFF
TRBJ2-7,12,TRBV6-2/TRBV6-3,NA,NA,TGTGCCAGCAGTTATCCCGACTACGAGCAGTACTTC,CASSYPDYEQYF
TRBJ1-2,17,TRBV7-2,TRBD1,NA,TGTGCCAGCAGCTTAGACCCCAGGGGGCGAGGGGATTATGGCTACACCTTC,CASSLDPRGRGDYGYTF
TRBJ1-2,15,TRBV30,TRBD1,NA,TGTGCCTGGAGGACAGGGGCCCGAGCTAACTATGGCTACACCTTC,CAWRTGARANYGYTF
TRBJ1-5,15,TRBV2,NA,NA,TGTGCCAGCAAGGATGTCACAGGACATAGTCAGCCCCAGCATTTT,CASKDVTGHSQPQHF
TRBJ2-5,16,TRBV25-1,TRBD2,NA,TGTGCCAGCAGTGAAATAATGGGGGGGAGAGGGGAGACCCAGTACTTC,CASSEIMGGRGETQYF
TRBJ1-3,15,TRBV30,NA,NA,TGTGCCTGGAGTTCTCCGGCCAGACTAGGAAACACCATATATTTT,CAWSSPARLGNTIYF
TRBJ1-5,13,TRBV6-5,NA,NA,TGTGCCAGCAGTTTAAGACAGAATCAGCCCCAGCATTTT,CASSLRQNQPQHF
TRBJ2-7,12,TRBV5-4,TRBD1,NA,TGTGCCAGCAGGCGGACAGGAACGAAGCAGTACTTC,CASRRTGTKQYF
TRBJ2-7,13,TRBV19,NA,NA,TGTGCCAGTAGTGGGCCGGGCTTTTACGAGCAGTACTTC,CASSGPGFYEQYF
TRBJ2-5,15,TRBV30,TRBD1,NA,TGTGCCTGGAGCTCCGGGACAGGGTATTCAGAGACCCAGTACTTC,CAWSSGTGYSETQYF
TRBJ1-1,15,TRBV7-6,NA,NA,TGTGCCAGCAGCAAGACCGGGACTGGTGCCACTGAAGCTTTCTTT,CASSKTGTGATEAFF
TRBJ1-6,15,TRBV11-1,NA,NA,TGTGCCAGCAGCTTAGGCGGGCAGGGCAGTTCACCCCTCCACTTT,CASSLGGQGSSPLHF
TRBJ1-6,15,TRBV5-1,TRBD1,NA,TGCGCCAGCAGCACCGGGACAGGGGATAATTCACCCCTCCACTTT,CASSTGTGDNSPLHF
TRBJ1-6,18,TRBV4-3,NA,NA,TGCGCCAGCAGCCAAGAAGTATACAGGAGCTCCTATAATTCACCCCTCCACTTT,CASSQEVYRSSYNSPLHF
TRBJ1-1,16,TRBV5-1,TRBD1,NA,TGCGCCAGCAGCTCAAACTCGCAGGGGGAGGACACTGAAGCTTTCTTT,CASSSNSQGEDTEAFF
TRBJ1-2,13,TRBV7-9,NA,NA,TGTGCCAGCAGCTTAATGGGGTACGGCGGCTACACCTTC,CASSLMGYGGYTF
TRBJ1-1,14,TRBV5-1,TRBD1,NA,TGCGCCAGCAGCCCCGACAGGGGATGGGTTGAAGCTTTCTTT,CASSPDRGWVEAFF
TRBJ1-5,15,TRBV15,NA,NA,TGTGCCACCAGCTCGACTCGGGTCCACCATCAGCCCCAGCATTTT,CATSSTRVHHQPQHF
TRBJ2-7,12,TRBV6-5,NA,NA,TGTGCCAGCAGGGACATACAAACCGAGCAGTACTTC,CASRDIQTEQYF
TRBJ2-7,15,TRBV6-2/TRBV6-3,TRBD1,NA,TGTGCCAGCAGTTACAAGGGGGCGGACTTCTACGAGCAGTACTTC,CASSYKGADFYEQYF
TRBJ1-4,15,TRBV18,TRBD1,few,TGTGCCAGCTCACTTGGGACAGGCCAAAATGAAAAACTGTTTTTT,CASSLGTGQNEKLFF
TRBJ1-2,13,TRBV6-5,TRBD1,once,TGTGCCAATTCACCCAGGGGGGGACATGGCTACACCTTC,CANSPRGGHGYTF
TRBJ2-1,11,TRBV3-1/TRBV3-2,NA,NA,TGTGCCAGCAGCCGCGGGGGCGAGGAGTTCTTC,CASSRGGEEFF